A selection of T cell receptor beta chains follows, all from one sample in a study of OX40 agonist ivuxolimab in advanced cancers. Assay: immunoSEQ multiplex PCR; the TCRdb copy retains only in-frame clones and omits some. Of over 45,000 clones listed, 88% were seen once; the top ten hold roughly 3.4%. Specimen: CD4+ or CD8+ T cells sorted from blood, collected in a trial of the OX40 agonist ivuxolimab. These receptors came from an adult with an advanced solid tumor such as melanoma, head and neck, liver or kidney cancer. Each CDR3 is given with its conserved first and last residue. Fields, in order: J gene, clone size, V gene, D gene, CDR3 protein, CDR3 DNA. The D gene is left open where the match is weak. Rows give clone size only sometimes, using once, few, many, or a class for an expanded clone.

J gene: TRBJ1-2
clone size: -
V gene: TRBV25-1
D gene: -
CDR3 protein: CASSEYGSSNYGYTF
CDR3 DNA: TGTGCCAGCAGTGAGTACGGCTCTTCTAACTATGGCTACACCTTC

J gene: TRBJ1-1
clone size: -
V gene: TRBV18
D gene: TRBD1
CDR3 protein: CASSKRDRDEAFF
CDR3 DNA: TGTGCCAGCTCAAAGCGGGACAGGGATGAAGCTTTCTTT

J gene: TRBJ2-7
clone size: -
V gene: TRBV5-1
D gene: -
CDR3 protein: CASSRNFNEQYF
CDR3 DNA: TGCGCCAGCAGTCGTAATTTCAACGAGCAGTACTTC

J gene: TRBJ2-1
clone size: -
V gene: TRBV5-4
D gene: TRBD2
CDR3 protein: CASSHGGTSGRNEQFF
CDR3 DNA: TGTGCCAGCAGCCACGGAGGGACTAGCGGACGGAATGAGCAGTTCTTC

J gene: TRBJ2-3
clone size: -
V gene: TRBV7-2
D gene: TRBD1
CDR3 protein: CASRTGATDTQYF
CDR3 DNA: TGTGCCAGCAGGACAGGGGCCACAGATACGCAGTATTTT

J gene: TRBJ1-1
clone size: -
V gene: TRBV7-3
D gene: -
CDR3 protein: CASRPSGVQNTEAFF
CDR3 DNA: TGTGCCAGCAGGCCCTCGGGGGTACAGAACACTGAAGCTTTCTTT

J gene: TRBJ1-5
clone size: -
V gene: TRBV19
D gene: -
CDR3 protein: CASSLGIGAMNQPQHF
CDR3 DNA: TGTGCCAGTAGTTTGGGGATCGGGGCCATGAATCAGCCCCAGCATTTT

J gene: TRBJ2-5
clone size: -
V gene: TRBV6-6
D gene: TRBD2
CDR3 protein: CASESGSRQERTQYF
CDR3 DNA: TGTGCCAGCGAGAGCGGGAGTAGGCAAGAGCGGACCCAGTACTTC

J gene: TRBJ1-1
clone size: -
V gene: TRBV25-1
D gene: -
CDR3 protein: CASSESDGTEAFF
CDR3 DNA: TGTGCCAGCAGTGAATCGGACGGCACTGAAGCTTTCTTT

J gene: TRBJ2-3
clone size: -
V gene: TRBV2
D gene: -
CDR3 protein: CASSEGTDTQYF
CDR3 DNA: TGTGCCAGCAGTGAGGGGACAGATACGCAGTATTTT

J gene: TRBJ1-1
clone size: -
V gene: TRBV7-9
D gene: -
CDR3 protein: CASSQGHLGTEAFF
CDR3 DNA: TGTGCCAGCAGCCAAGGGCATTTAGGGACTGAAGCTTTCTTT

J gene: TRBJ1-1
clone size: -
V gene: TRBV19
D gene: -
CDR3 protein: CASSWQRNTEAFF
CDR3 DNA: TGTGCCAGTAGTTGGCAGAGGAACACTGAAGCTTTCTTT

J gene: TRBJ2-1
clone size: -
V gene: TRBV7-6
D gene: -
CDR3 protein: CASSPRSDREQFF
CDR3 DNA: TGTGCCAGCAGCCCTCGTAGTGATCGTGAGCAGTTCTTC

J gene: TRBJ2-6
clone size: -
V gene: TRBV4-2
D gene: TRBD1
CDR3 protein: CASSQQTGTGANVLTF
CDR3 DNA: TGTGCCAGCAGCCAACAGACAGGGACTGGGGCCAACGTCCTGACTTTC

J gene: TRBJ2-7
clone size: -
V gene: TRBV7-2
D gene: TRBD1
CDR3 protein: CASSWLTGKNYEQYF
CDR3 DNA: TGTGCCAGCAGCTGGTTGACAGGGAAGAACTACGAGCAGTACTTC

J gene: TRBJ2-2
clone size: -
V gene: TRBV19
D gene: -
CDR3 protein: CASSIVDGGELFF
CDR3 DNA: TGTGCCAGTAGTATAGTCGACGGCGGGGAGCTGTTTTTT

J gene: TRBJ2-7
clone size: -
V gene: TRBV7-9
D gene: -
CDR3 protein: CASSSGTALDSGYF
CDR3 DNA: TGTGCCAGCAGCTCCGGGACTGCCTTGGATTCGGGGTACTTC

J gene: TRBJ1-1
clone size: -
V gene: TRBV28
D gene: -
CDR3 protein: CASSAHRAGDTEAFF
CDR3 DNA: TGTGCCAGCAGCGCCCACAGGGCTGGAGACACTGAAGCTTTCTTT

J gene: TRBJ1-4
clone size: -
V gene: TRBV19
D gene: TRBD1
CDR3 protein: CASRRQGSNEKLFF
CDR3 DNA: TGTGCCAGTAGACGACAGGGGAGTAATGAAAAACTGTTTTTT

J gene: TRBJ1-4
clone size: -
V gene: TRBV28
D gene: -
CDR3 protein: CASSRVGSAGEKLFF
CDR3 DNA: TGTGCCAGCAGTAGGGTAGGATCCGCGGGGGAAAAACTGTTTTTT

J gene: TRBJ1-3
clone size: once
V gene: TRBV5-1
D gene: -
CDR3 protein: CASSLAGTTGNTIYF
CDR3 DNA: TGCGCCAGCAGCTTGGCGGGGACTACTGGAAACACCATATATTTT

J gene: TRBJ1-5
clone size: -
V gene: TRBV6-1
D gene: -
CDR3 protein: CASSEGRRQPQHF
CDR3 DNA: TGTGCCAGCAGTGAGGGCAGGCGTCAGCCCCAGCATTTT

J gene: TRBJ2-7
clone size: -
V gene: TRBV2
D gene: -
CDR3 protein: CASRLGVGRGVYEQYF
CDR3 DNA: TGTGCCAGCAGACTTGGGGTGGGCAGGGGAGTCTACGAGCAGTACTTC

J gene: TRBJ1-5
clone size: -
V gene: TRBV13
D gene: -
CDR3 protein: CASSLGLRRINQPQHF
CDR3 DNA: TGTGCCAGCAGCTTAGGCCTTCGGCGGATCAATCAGCCCCAGCATTTT

J gene: TRBJ1-5
clone size: -
V gene: TRBV11-3
D gene: -
CDR3 protein: CASSLASYSNQPQHF
CDR3 DNA: TGTGCCAGCAGCTTAGCGAGTTATAGCAATCAGCCCCAGCATTTT

J gene: TRBJ2-2
clone size: -
V gene: TRBV6-4
D gene: TRBD1
CDR3 protein: CASRKQGDTGELFF
CDR3 DNA: TGTGCCAGCAGGAAACAGGGGGACACCGGGGAGCTGTTTTTT

J gene: TRBJ2-2
clone size: -
V gene: TRBV5-6
D gene: TRBD1
CDR3 protein: CASSLGQGFPGELFF
CDR3 DNA: TGTGCCAGCAGCTTGGGACAGGGGTTCCCCGGGGAGCTGTTTTTT

J gene: TRBJ2-1
clone size: -
V gene: TRBV5-1
D gene: -
CDR3 protein: CASSLNFRGSDEQFF
CDR3 DNA: TGCGCCAGCAGCTTAAATTTTAGAGGGTCGGACGAGCAGTTCTTC

J gene: TRBJ2-2
clone size: -
V gene: TRBV9
D gene: TRBD1
CDR3 protein: CASSGTGETGELFF
CDR3 DNA: TGTGCCAGCAGCGGGACAGGGGAGACCGGGGAGCTGTTTTTT

J gene: TRBJ1-5
clone size: -
V gene: TRBV5-1
D gene: -
CDR3 protein: CAILIPRSVGAMGPNNQPQHF
CDR3 DNA: TGCGCCATCTTAATACCGCGTTCGGTTGGTGCAATGGGGCCGAACAATCAGCCCCAGCATTTT

J gene: TRBJ2-3
clone size: -
V gene: TRBV10-3
D gene: TRBD1
CDR3 protein: CAISEPGQGGTDTQYF
CDR3 DNA: TGTGCCATCAGTGAGCCGGGACAGGGGGGAACAGATACGCAGTATTTT

J gene: TRBJ2-2
clone size: -
V gene: TRBV11-2
D gene: -
CDR3 protein: CASSGLLGGAGELFF
CDR3 DNA: TGTGCCAGCAGCGGGTTGTTAGGGGGAGCCGGGGAGCTGTTTTTT

J gene: TRBJ1-1
clone size: -
V gene: TRBV28
D gene: TRBD1
CDR3 protein: CASRAGGGTEAFF
CDR3 DNA: TGTGCCAGCAGGGCAGGGGGGGGCACTGAAGCTTTCTTT

J gene: TRBJ1-2
clone size: -
V gene: TRBV28
D gene: -
CDR3 protein: CASSLQVSWGYTF
CDR3 DNA: TGTGCCAGCAGTTTGCAGGTTTCATGGGGCTACACCTTC

J gene: TRBJ2-1
clone size: -
V gene: TRBV2
D gene: TRBD2
CDR3 protein: CASILPLAGKLGEQFF
CDR3 DNA: TGTGCCAGCATCCTGCCTCTAGCGGGAAAGTTAGGTGAGCAGTTCTTC